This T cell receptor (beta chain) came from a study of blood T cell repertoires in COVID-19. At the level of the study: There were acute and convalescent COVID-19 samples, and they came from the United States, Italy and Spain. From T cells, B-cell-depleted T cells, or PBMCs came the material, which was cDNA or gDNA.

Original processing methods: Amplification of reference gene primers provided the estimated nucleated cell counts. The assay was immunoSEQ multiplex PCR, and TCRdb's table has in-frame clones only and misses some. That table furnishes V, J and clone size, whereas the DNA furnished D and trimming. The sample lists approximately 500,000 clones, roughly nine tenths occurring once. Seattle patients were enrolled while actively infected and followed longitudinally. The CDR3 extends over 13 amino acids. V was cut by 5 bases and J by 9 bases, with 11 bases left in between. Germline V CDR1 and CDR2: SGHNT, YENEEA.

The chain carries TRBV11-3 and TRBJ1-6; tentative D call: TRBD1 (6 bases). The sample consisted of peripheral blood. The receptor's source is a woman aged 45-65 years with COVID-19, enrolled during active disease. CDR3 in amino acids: CASSRGQFSPLHF. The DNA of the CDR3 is TGTGCCAGCAGCCGCGGACAGTTTTCACCCCTCCACTTT.